Sequencing of this T cell receptor beta chain was carried out in a study of human T cells and chemical hapten exposure. Turning to the study itself: Weekly diphenylcyclopropenone doses were given to patients' scalps across the roughly 25-week study.

In TCRdb, the RACE reads were re-called with MiXCR into one record per CDR3 protein. The sample contains 300,000 to 400,000 distinct CDR3 sequences, around 6.9% of which appear only once. The CDR3 length is 16 residues. J gave up 0 bases and V 4 bases, and 4 bases lay outside the gene matches. Germline V CDR1 and CDR2: SGHAT, FQNNGV. General study findings and limits: Among expanded TCRs, significantly more large CDR3 similarity clusters formed than among controls. TCRs at high frequency, those above 1 in 1000, did not change with DPC sensitization.

Comment on this clonotype: What it binds is unknown.

Sample time point: patch test 1, 2 weeks after DPC sensitization. Treatment defined: therapeutic diphenylcyclopropenone sensitization with weekly scalp DPC. This chain uses TRBV11-2 with TRBJ2-1; 9 bases align to TRBD2. This receptor was taken from a woman aged 18-29 years with alopecia areata. Some clones in this sample may be carry-over from other donors' samples. Here the sequenced sample was whole blood, taken in connection with sensitization to the hapten diphenylcyclopropenone (DPC). CDR3 sequence reads: CASSSGTSSSYNEQFF. Here the CDR3 DNA reads TGTGCCAGCAGCTCGGGGACTAGCTCCTCCTACAATGAGCAGTTCTTC.